The sequence of this TCR beta chain was determined in a study of blood T cells in healthy people across ages. The study's findings and limits: Expanded clonotype changes were possibly confounded by unknown donor CMV status.

The authors isolated at least 6.5 million PBMCs per sample. The second PCR ran roughly 7 to 12 cycles with a sample-barcoded 5' primer and J-beta primers. Each cDNA was tagged by a template-switch adaptor containing 12 random nucleotides. TCRdb re-called the 5' RACE reads with MiXCR, one entry per CDR3 protein. This table has some 1.4 million distinct CDR3 sequences, 35% to 45% appearing once. Comments on this clonotype: Antigen unknown.

CDR1 is KGHSH, CDR2 LQKENI, per germline. V lost 4 bases to trimming and J lost 5 bases; unmatched junction nucleotides: 11. The CDR3 is made up of 18 amino acids. The chain couples TRBV18 to TRBJ2-1; 13 nucleotides line up with TRBD2. Sequencing was carried out using blood. The sequence was obtained from a woman between 18 and 29 years old in good health. The CDR3 region has the DNA TGTGCCAGCTCACGCCCGGGGACTAGCGGGGTGAATCACAATGAGCAGTTCTTC. Protein product: CASSRPGTSGVNHNEQFF.